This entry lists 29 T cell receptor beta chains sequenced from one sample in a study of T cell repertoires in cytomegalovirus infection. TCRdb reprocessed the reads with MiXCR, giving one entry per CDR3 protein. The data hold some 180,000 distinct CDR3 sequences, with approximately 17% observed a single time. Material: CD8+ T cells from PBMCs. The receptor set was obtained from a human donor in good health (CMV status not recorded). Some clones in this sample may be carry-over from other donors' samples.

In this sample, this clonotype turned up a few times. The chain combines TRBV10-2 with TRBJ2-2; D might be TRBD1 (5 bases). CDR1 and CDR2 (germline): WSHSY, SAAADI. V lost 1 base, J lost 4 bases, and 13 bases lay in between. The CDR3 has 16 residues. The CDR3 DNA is TGCGCCAGCAGTGAGTTAGGCGGTCAGGGCACCGGGGAGCTGTTTTTT. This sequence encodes CASSELGGQGTGELFF.

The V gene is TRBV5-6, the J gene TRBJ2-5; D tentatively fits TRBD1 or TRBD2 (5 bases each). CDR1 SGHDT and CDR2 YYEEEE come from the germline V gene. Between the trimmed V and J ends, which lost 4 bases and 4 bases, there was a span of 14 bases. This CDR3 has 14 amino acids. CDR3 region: CASSHNPGLETQYF. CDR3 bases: TGTGCCAGCAGCCACAATCCGGGGCTAGAGACCCAGTACTTC.

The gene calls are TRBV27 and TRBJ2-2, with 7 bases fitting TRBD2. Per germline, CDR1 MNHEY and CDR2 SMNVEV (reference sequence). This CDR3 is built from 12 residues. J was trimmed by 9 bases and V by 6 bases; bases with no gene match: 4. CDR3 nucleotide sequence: TGTGCCAGCAGGGGGACTACCCGGGAGCTGTTTTTT. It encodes CASRGTTRELFF.

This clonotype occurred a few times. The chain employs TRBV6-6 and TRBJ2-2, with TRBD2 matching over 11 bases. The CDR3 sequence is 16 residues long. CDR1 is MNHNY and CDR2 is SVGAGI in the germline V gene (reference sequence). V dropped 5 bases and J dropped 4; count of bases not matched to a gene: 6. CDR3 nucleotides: TGTGCCAGCAGTCCCCGGACTAGCGGGCCCACCGGGGAGCTGTTTTTT. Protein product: CASSPRTSGPTGELFF.

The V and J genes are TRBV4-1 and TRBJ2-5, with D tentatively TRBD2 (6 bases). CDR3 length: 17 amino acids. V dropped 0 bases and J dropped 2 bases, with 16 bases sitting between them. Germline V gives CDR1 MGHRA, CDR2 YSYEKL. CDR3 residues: CASSQDEQVRDQETQYF. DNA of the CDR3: TGCGCCAGCAGCCAAGATGAGCAGGTGCGGGATCAAGAGACCCAGTACTTC.

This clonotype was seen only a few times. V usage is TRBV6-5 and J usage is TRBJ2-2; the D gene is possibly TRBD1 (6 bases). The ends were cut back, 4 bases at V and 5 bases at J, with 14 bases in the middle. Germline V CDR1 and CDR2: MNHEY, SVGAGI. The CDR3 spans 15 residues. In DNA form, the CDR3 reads TGTGCCAGCAGTTTGGATTTTACAGGGACCGGGGAGCTGTTTTTT. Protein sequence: CASSLDFTGTGELFF.

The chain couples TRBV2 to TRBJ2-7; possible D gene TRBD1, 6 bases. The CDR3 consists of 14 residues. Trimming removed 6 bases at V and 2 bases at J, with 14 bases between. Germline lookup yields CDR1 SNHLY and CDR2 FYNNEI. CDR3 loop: CASRQGLRTYEQYF. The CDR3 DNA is TGTGCCAGCAGACAGGGTTTAAGGACCTACGAGCAGTACTTC. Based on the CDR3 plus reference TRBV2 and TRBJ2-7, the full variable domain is EPEVTQTPSHQVTQMGQEVILRCVPISNHLYFYWYRQILGQKVEFLVSFYNNEISEKSEIFDDQFSVERPDGSNFTLKIRSTKLEDSAMYFCASRQGLRTYEQYFGPGTRLTVT.

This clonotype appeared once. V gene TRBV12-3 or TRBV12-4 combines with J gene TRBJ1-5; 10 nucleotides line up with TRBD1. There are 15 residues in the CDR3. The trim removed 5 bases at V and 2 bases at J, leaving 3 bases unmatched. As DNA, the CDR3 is TGTGCCAGCAGTCGGGACAGGGGTGGCAATCAGCCCCAGCATTTT. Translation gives CASSRDRGGNQPQHF.

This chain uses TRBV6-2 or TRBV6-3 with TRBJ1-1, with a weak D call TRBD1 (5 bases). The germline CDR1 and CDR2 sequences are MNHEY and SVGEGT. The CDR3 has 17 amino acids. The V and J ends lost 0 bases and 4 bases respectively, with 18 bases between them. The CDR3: CASSYSSPGYKGTEAFF. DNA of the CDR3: TGTGCCAGCAGTTACTCGAGCCCAGGGTACAAGGGCACTGAAGCTTTCTTT.

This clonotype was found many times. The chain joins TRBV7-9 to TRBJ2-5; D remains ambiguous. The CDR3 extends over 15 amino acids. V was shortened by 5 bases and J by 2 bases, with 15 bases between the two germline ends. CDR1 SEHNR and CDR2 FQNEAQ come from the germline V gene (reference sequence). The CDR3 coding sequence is TGTGCCAGCAGCCCCCGGACGGCGTCACAAGAGACCCAGTACTTC. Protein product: CASSPRTASQETQYF.

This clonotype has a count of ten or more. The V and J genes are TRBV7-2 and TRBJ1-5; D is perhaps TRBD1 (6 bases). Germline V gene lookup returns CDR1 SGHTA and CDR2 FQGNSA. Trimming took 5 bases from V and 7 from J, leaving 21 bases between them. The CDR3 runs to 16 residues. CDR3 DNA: TGTGCCAGCAGCCTAGGGGCGTGGGGGGCCGCCCAGCCCCAGCATTTT. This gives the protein CASSLGAWGAAQPQHF.

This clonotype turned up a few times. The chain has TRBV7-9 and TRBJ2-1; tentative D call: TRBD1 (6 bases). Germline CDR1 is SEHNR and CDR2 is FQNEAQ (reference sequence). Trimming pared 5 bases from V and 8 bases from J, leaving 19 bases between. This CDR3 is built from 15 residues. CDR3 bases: TGTGCCAGCAGCACGGGACAATTTGAGGTCGATGAGCAGTTCTTC. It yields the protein CASSTGQFEVDEQFF.

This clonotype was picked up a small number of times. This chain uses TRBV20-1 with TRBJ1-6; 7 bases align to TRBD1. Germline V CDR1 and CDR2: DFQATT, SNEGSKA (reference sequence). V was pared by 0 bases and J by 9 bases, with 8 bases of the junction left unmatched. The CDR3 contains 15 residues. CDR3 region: CSARDSEGASSPLHF. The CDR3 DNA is TGCAGTGCTAGAGATTCGGAGGGGGCAAGTTCACCCCTCCACTTT.

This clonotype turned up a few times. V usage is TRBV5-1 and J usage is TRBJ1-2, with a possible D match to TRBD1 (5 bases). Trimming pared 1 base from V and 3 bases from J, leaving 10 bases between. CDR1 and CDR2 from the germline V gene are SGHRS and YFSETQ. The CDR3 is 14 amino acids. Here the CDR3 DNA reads TGCGCCAGCAGCTTGACCGGGACGTACTATGGCTACACCTTC. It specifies CASSLTGTYYGYTF.

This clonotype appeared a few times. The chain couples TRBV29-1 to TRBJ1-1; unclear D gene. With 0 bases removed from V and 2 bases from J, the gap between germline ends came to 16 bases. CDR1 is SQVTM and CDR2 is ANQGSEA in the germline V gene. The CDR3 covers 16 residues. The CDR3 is CSVEDLTSSGNTEAFF. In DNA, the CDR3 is TGCAGCGTTGAAGATCTAACGAGTTCAGGCAACACTGAAGCTTTCTTT.

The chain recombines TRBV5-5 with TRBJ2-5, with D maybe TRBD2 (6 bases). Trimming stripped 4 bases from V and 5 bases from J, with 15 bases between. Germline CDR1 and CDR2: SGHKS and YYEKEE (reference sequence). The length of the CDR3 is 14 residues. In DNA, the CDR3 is TGTGCCAGCAGCCTCTCGGGGAGCGGGGAGACCCAGTACTTC. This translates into CASSLSGSGETQYF.

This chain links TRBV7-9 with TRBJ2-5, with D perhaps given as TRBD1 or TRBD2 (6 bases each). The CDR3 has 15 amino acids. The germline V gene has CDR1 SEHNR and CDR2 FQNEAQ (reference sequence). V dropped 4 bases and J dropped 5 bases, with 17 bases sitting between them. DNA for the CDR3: TGTGCCAGCAGCTCCCGAGGGGGGCCCTTGGAGACCCAGTACTTC. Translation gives CASSSRGGPLETQYF.

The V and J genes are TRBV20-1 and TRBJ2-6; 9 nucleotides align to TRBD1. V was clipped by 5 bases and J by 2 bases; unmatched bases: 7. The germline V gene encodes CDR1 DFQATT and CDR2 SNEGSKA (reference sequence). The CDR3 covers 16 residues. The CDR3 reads CSARAGQGAGANVLTF. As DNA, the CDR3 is TGCAGTGCTCGAGCGGGACAGGGTGCTGGGGCCAACGTCCTGACTTTC.

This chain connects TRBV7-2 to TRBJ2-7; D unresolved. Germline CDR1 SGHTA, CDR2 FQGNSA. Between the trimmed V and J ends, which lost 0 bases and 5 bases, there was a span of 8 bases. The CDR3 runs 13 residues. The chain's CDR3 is CASSLALSNEQYF. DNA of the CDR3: TGTGCCAGCAGCTTAGCGCTATCCAACGAGCAGTACTTC. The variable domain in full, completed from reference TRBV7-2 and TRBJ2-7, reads GAGVSQSPSNKVTEKGKDVELRCDPISGHTALYWYRQSLGQGLEFLIYFQGNSAPDKSGLPSDRFSAERTGGSVSTLTIQRTQQEDSAVYLCASSLALSNEQYFGPGTRLTVT.

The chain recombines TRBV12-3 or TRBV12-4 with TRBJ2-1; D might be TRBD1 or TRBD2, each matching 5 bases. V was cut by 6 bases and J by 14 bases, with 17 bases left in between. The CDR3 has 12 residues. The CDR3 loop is CASSAKMVGEFF. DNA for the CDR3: TGTGCCAGCAGCGCCAAGATGGTGGGGGAGTTCTTC.

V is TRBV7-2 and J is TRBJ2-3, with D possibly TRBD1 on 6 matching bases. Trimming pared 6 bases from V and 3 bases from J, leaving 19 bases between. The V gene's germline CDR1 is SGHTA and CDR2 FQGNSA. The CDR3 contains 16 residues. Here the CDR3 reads CASRQRDTRPTDTQYF. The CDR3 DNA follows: TGTGCCAGCAGGCAACGGGACACCCGACCTACAGATACGCAGTATTTT.

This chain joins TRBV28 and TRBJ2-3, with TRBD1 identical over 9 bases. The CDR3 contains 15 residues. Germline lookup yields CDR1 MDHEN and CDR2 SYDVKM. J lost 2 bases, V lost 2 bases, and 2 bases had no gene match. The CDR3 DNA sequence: TGTGCCAGCAGTTTAGGGACAGGGTTCACAGATACGCAGTATTTT. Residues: CASSLGTGFTDTQYF.

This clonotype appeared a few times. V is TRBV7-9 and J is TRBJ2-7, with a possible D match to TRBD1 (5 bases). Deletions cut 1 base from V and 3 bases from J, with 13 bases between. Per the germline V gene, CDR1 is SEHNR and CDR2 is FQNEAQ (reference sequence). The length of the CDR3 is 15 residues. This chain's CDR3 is CASSLGWGDFYEQYF. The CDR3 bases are TGTGCCAGCAGCTTAGGATGGGGCGACTTCTACGAGCAGTACTTC.

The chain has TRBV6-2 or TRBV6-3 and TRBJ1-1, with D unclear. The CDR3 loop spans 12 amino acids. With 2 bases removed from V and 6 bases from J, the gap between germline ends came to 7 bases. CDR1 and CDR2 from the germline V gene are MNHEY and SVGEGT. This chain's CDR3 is CASSYIEAEAFF. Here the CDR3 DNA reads TGTGCCAGCAGTTACATAGAAGCTGAAGCTTTCTTT.

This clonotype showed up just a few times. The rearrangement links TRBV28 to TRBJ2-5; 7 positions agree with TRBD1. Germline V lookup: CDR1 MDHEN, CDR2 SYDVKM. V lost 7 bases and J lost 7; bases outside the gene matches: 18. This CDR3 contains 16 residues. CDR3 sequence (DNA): TGTGCCAGCAAGGGACAGCCGACGCTGTTAGTATGGACCCAGTACTTC. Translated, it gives CASKGQPTLLVWTQYF.

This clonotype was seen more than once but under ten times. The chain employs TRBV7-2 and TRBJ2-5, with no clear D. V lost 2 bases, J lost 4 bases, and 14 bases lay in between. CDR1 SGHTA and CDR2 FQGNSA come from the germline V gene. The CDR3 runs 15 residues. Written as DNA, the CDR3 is TGTGCCAGCAGCTTACTAGAGACCGGTGGAGAGACCCAGTACTTC. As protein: CASSLLETGGETQYF.

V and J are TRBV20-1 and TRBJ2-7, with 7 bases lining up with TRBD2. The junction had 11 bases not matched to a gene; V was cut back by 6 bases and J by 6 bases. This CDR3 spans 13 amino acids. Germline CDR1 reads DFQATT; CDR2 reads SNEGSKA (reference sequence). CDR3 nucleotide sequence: TGCAGTGCCGCACGGACTAGTATCGTCGAGCAGTACTTC. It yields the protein CSAARTSIVEQYF.

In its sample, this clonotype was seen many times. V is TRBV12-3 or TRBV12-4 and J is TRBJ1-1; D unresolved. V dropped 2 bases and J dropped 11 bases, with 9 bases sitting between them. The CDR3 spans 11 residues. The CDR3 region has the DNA TGTGCCAGCAGTTTATCCCTGAATGCTTTCTTT. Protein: CASSLSLNAFF.

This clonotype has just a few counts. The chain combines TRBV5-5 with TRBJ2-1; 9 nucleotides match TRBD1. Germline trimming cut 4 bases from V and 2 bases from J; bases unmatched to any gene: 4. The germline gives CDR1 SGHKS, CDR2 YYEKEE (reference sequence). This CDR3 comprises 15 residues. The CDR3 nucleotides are TGTGCCAGCAGCGGCCGGGACAGGGCCTACAATGAGCAGTTCTTC. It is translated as CASSGRDRAYNEQFF.